These T cell receptor beta chains were read from a single sample in a study of T-cell memory formation after mild COVID-19. TCRdb reprocessed the 5' RACE reads with MiXCR, giving one entry per CDR3 protein. The sample lists over 10,000 distinct CDR3 sequences, around 15% occurring once. Sequencing input: PBMCs or a T cell subset sorted from them (not recorded which). Source of these receptors: a man aged 18 to 30 who had mild COVID-19 (a few samples of this study predate the infection). Cell type and time point are not known. Each CDR3 is given with its conserved first and last residue. D genes are given only for firm matches. The size field is filled for only some rows; it gives once, few, many or a size class.

V	size	J	D	DNA	CDR3
TRBV18	few	TRBJ1-2	NA	TGTGCCAGCTCACCACTACCGGGCCAGCCCTATGGCTACACCTTC	CASSPLPGQPYGYTF
TRBV13	medium-sized	TRBJ2-2	NA	TGTGCCAGCAGCTTAGGCACCGGGGAGCTGTTTTTT	CASSLGTGELFF
TRBV4-2	many	TRBJ2-1	NA	TGTGCCAGCAGCCAAGCAGTCCTTGGGGATGTTGAGCAGTTCTTC	CASSQAVLGDVEQFF
TRBV6-5	many	TRBJ1-4	NA	TGTGCCAGCAGTTACGGATCGGTTTTTGCAACTAATGAAAAACTGTTTTTT	CASSYGSVFATNEKLFF
TRBV19	NA	TRBJ2-2	TRBD2	TGTGCCAGTAGTATCCTAGCGGGGGACCTCACCGGGGAGCTGTTTTTT	CASSILAGDLTGELFF
TRBV6-1	large	TRBJ1-2	NA	TGTGCCAGCAGAGAGGGGGGACATGGCTACACCTTC	CASREGGHGYTF
TRBV7-7	few	TRBJ2-1	NA	TGTGCCAGCAGCTTAGACGCGGGGCGGAATGAGCAGTTCTTC	CASSLDAGRNEQFF
TRBV4-1	NA	TRBJ2-2	TRBD1	TGCGCCAGCAGCCGACAGGGGGCGAAGACCGGGGAGCTGTTTTTT	CASSRQGAKTGELFF
TRBV4-3	NA	TRBJ2-7	NA	TGCGCCAGCAGCCCGTGGGACGGGTCCTACGAGCAGTACTTC	CASSPWDGSYEQYF
TRBV24-1	many	TRBJ2-7	NA	TGTGCCACCAGTGATTTGCAGAGTGGCCGAGGGCAGTACTTC	CATSDLQSGRGQYF
TRBV20-1	NA	TRBJ1-2	NA	TGCAGTGCTAGGGGGGACCCTAACTATGGCTACACCTTC	CSARGDPNYGYTF
TRBV12-3/TRBV12-4	many	TRBJ1-1	NA	TGTGCCAGCGGAAACCCAGGGTCCACTGAAGCTTTCTTT	CASGNPGSTEAFF
TRBV7-2	many	TRBJ1-3	NA	TGTGCCAGCAGCCCTAGAGGACTTGAAAGAAACACCATATATTTT	CASSPRGLERNTIYF
TRBV11-2	many	TRBJ2-4	TRBD2	TGTGCCAGCAGCCTGACTAGCGGGGCGCCAGATCAGTACTTC	CASSLTSGAPDQYF
TRBV6-1	many	TRBJ2-1	TRBD1	TGTGCCAGCCGTGCCGGACAGGGGGCTATTGAGCAGTTCTTC	CASRAGQGAIEQFF
TRBV16	few	TRBJ1-5	NA	TGTGCCAGCAGCCAAGGGGTCTCCGGCAATCAGCCCCAGCATTTT	CASSQGVSGNQPQHF
TRBV7-9	few	TRBJ2-5	NA	TGTGCCAGCAGCTCTAGACTTGCGGGTTCAGAGACCCAGTACTTC	CASSSRLAGSETQYF
TRBV2	few	TRBJ1-6	NA	TGTGCCAGCAGTGACGTTACGGTCTCACCCCTCCACTTT	CASSDVTVSPLHF
TRBV20-1	many	TRBJ1-3	NA	TGCAGTGCTCCTAGGTTAGGACCTGGAAACACCATATATTTT	CSAPRLGPGNTIYF
TRBV5-1	NA	TRBJ2-1	TRBD2	TGCGCCAGCAGCTTGGGTTGGGGGGGTCACAATGAGCAGTTCTTC	CASSLGWGGHNEQFF
TRBV10-3	NA	TRBJ2-5	NA	TGTGCCATCAGTGAGCTAGCGTCAGAGACCCAGTACTTC	CAISELASETQYF
TRBV18	NA	TRBJ1-5	NA	TGTGCCAGCTCACCACAGGGACTCAATCAGCCCCAGCATTTT	CASSPQGLNQPQHF
TRBV7-9	many	TRBJ2-3	NA	TGTGCCAGCAGCTTGAGTCTGGGGGTAGATACGCAGTATTTT	CASSLSLGVDTQYF
TRBV28	NA	TRBJ2-5	TRBD2	TGTGCCAGCAGTTTACACCGGGGACTAGTTGAGACCCAGTACTTC	CASSLHRGLVETQYF
TRBV7-8	NA	TRBJ2-3	NA	TGTGCCAGCAGCTTAATAGCTTCCACAGATACGCAGTATTTT	CASSLIASTDTQYF
TRBV3-1	many	TRBJ2-1	TRBD2	TGTGCCAGCAGTCGCGTCCTAGCGGGCCTAGGGAATGAGCAGTTCTTC	CASSRVLAGLGNEQFF
TRBV13	medium-sized	TRBJ1-1	NA	TGTGCCAGCAGCTTAGGCCTAATGAGGAGGGTCGATTTCTTT	CASSLGLMRRVDFF
TRBV6-5	many	TRBJ2-3	NA	TGTGCCAGCAGTTACTACGCTCTTGAGTCGGATACGCAGTATTTT	CASSYYALESDTQYF
TRBV5-6	few	TRBJ2-7	NA	TGTGCCAGCAGCTTCGGCAGGGGATGGGAGCAGTACTTC	CASSFGRGWEQYF
TRBV11-2	many	TRBJ2-1	NA	TGTGCCAGCAGCTTATCACCAGCGGGCAATGAGCAGTTCTTC	CASSLSPAGNEQFF
TRBV4-2	many	TRBJ1-4	NA	TGTGCCAGCAGCCAAGATCAGGGGCCGTATATTGCAACTAATGAAAAACTGTTTTTT	CASSQDQGPYIATNEKLFF
TRBV5-1	NA	TRBJ2-2	NA	TGCGCCATCAGCCCCAGGATGCACACCGGGGAGCTGTTTTTT	CAISPRMHTGELFF
TRBV7-9	NA	TRBJ2-3	NA	TGTGCCAGCAGGATTCAAGATACGCAGTATTTT	CASRIQDTQYF
TRBV4-3	many	TRBJ1-4	NA	TGCGCCAGCAGCCAAGAAGGACCAGGGGCTAATGAAAAACTGTTTTTT	CASSQEGPGANEKLFF
TRBV7-2	many	TRBJ2-3	TRBD2	TGTGCCAGCAGCTTGGGACTAGCGGGCCTGTTGTCAGATACGCAGTATTTT	CASSLGLAGLLSDTQYF
TRBV5-1	many	TRBJ1-1	TRBD1	TGCGCCAGCAGCACCGTTGCGGGCGCAGGGGGTGAAGCTTTCTTT	CASSTVAGAGGEAFF
TRBV29-1	many	TRBJ1-1	NA	TGCAGCGTTGAGATAGGGATGAACACTGAAGCTTTCTTT	CSVEIGMNTEAFF
TRBV24-1	many	TRBJ1-2	NA	TGTGCCACCAGTGCCTCCCCTTCCGCCTATGGCTACACCTTC	CATSASPSAYGYTF